This T cell receptor (beta chain) was sequenced during a study of Ad26.COV2.S vaccination and SARS-CoV-2 variants. Overall study context: Each vaccinee took Ad26.COV2.S intramuscularly, once or twice 56 days apart. Study-level findings and limits: Total T cell responses may have been underestimated by the TCR breadth and depth analyses.

Stated treatment: some 19 received Ad26.COV2.S at low or high dose, single or two shots; about 5 received placebo; per-sample allocation not given. The investigators took samples on day 63 after the first vaccine or placebo injection. An Ad26 vector that expressed Wuhan-strain SARS-CoV-2 spike constituted the vaccine. The count of this clone is one. Its antigen is unknown. Using immunoSEQ multiplex PCR, the repertoire was profiled, and TCRdb retains in-frame clones only, with some absent. The sample consists of 350,000 to 400,000 clones, 70% to 90% of them appearing once. The CDR3 loop spans 14 amino acids. CDR1 and CDR2 (germline): SGHDN, FVKESK. Trimming took 1 base from V and 13 from J, leaving 14 bases between them.

The rearrangement uses TRBV14 and TRBJ1-6, with D unclear. The source material was peripheral blood, sampled in a trial of Ad26.COV2.S vaccine versus placebo. This TCR derives from a person aged 18 to 59 who received the Ad26.COV2.S COVID-19 vaccine or a placebo. CDR3 in amino acids: CASSQAWQEGPLHF. In nucleotides, the CDR3 is TGTGCCAGCAGCCAAGCGTGGCAGGAAGGGCCCCTCCACTTT.